Given below is one T cell receptor beta chain in context. Antigen specificity is unknown. The data were obtained in a study of T cell responses to AZD1222 COVID-19 vaccine. The method was immunoSEQ multiplex PCR; TCRdb's version includes in-frame clones alone and lacks a portion of them. The sample yields about 120,000 clones, 88% seen once. Study findings and constraints: Researchers took repertoire samples only after the peak T cell response had come. An increase in Spike-specific TCR breadth and depth was observed after two AZD1222 doses.

Between the trimmed V and J ends, which lost 5 bases and 0 bases, there was a span of 13 bases. The V gene's germline CDR1 is SEHNR and CDR2 FQNEAQ (reference sequence). The CDR3 runs 15 residues. This material consisted of peripheral blood, taken on day 0 of AZD1222 vaccination. This TCR came from an adult in good health. The chain combines TRBV7-9 with TRBJ1-1; D possibly corresponds to TRBD1 (6 bases). CDR3 sequence (DNA): TGTGCCAGCAGCGGGCGGACAGCAATGAACACTGAAGCTTTCTTT. This sequence encodes CASSGRTAMNTEAFF.